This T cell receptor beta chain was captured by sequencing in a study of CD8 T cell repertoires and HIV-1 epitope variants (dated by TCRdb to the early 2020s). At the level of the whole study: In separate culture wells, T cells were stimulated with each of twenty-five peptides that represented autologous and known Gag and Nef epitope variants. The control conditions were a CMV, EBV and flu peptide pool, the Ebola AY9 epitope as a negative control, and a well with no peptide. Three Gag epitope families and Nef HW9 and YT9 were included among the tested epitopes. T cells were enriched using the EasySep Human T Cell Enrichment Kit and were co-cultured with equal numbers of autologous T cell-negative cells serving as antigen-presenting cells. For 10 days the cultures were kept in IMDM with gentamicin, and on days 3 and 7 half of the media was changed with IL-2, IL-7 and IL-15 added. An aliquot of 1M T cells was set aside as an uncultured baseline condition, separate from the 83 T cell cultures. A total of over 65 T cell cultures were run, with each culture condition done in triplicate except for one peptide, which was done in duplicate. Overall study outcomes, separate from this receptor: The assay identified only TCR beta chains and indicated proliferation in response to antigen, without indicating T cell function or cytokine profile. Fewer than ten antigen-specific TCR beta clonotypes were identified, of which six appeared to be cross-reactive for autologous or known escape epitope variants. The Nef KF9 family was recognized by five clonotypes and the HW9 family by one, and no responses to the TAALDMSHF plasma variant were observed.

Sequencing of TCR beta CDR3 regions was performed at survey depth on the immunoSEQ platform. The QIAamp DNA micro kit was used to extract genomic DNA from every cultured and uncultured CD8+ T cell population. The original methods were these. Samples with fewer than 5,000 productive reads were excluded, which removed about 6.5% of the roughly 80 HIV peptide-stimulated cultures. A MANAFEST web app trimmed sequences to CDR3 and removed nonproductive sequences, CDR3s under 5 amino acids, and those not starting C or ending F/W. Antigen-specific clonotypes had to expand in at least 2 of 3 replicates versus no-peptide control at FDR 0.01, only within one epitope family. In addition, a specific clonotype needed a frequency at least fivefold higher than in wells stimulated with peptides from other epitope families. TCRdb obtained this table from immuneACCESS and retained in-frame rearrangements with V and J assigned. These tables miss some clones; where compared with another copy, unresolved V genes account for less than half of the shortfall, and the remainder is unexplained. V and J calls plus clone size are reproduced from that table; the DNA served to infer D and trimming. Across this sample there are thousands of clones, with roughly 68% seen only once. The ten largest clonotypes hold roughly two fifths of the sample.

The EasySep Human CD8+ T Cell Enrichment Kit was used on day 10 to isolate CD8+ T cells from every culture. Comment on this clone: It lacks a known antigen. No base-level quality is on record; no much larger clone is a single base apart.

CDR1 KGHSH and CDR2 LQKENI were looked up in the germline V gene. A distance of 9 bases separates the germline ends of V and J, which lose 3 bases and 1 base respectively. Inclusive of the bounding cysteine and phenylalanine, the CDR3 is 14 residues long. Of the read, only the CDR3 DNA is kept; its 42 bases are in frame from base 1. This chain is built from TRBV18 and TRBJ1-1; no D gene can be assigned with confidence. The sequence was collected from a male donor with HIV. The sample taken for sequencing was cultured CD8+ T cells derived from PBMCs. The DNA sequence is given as TGTGCCAGCTCACCGTTACAGCAGAACACTGAAGCTTTCTTT. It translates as CASSPLQQNTEAFF.